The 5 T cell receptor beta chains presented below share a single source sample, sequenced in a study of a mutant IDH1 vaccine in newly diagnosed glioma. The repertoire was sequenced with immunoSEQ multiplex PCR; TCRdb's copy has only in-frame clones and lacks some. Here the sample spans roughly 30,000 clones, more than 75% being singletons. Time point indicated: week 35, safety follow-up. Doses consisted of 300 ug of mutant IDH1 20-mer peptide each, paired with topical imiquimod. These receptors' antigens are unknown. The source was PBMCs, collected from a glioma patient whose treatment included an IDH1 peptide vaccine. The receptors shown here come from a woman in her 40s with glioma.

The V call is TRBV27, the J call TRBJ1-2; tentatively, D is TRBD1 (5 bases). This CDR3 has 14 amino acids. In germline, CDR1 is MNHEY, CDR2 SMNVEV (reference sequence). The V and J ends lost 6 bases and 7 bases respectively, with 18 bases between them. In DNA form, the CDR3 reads TGTGCCAGCAGGCAGGGACTCTGGGCCACTGGCTACACCTTC. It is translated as CASRQGLWATGYTF.

The CDR3 region has the DNA TGTGCCAGCAGTTACAGCGTGGGGGGGAGCTCCTACGAGCAGTACTTC. This encodes CASSYSVGGSSYEQYF. The chain recombines TRBV6-5 with TRBJ2-7; TRBD2 matches at 7 bases. Trimming at V came to 2 bases and at J to 0 bases, leaving 7 bases not matched to a gene. The CDR3 sequence is 16 residues long. Germline loops: CDR1 MNHEY, CDR2 SVGAGI.

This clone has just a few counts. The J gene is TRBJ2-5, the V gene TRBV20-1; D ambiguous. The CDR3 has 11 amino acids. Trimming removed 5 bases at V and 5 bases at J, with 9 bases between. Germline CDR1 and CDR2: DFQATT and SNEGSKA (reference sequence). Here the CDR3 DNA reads TGCAGTGCTCCGGTTCGTGAGACCCAGTACTTC. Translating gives CSAPVRETQYF.

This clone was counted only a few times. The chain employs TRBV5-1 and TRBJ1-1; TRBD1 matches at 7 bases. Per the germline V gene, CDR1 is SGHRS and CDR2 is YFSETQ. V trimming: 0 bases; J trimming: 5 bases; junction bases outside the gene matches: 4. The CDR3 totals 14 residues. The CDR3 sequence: CASSLGGGRTEAFF. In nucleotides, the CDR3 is TGCGCCAGCAGCTTGGGAGGGGGCAGGACTGAAGCTTTCTTT.

CDR3 protein: CASSQPWRGSHEQYF. The CDR3 bases are TGCGCCAGCAGCCAACCCTGGAGGGGATCCCACGAGCAGTACTTC. The V gene is TRBV4-1, the J gene TRBJ2-7; a possible D gene is TRBD2 (6 bases). Trimming pared 2 bases from V and 5 bases from J, leaving 16 bases between. CDR3 length: 15 amino acids. The germline V gene encodes CDR1 MGHRA and CDR2 YSYEKL.